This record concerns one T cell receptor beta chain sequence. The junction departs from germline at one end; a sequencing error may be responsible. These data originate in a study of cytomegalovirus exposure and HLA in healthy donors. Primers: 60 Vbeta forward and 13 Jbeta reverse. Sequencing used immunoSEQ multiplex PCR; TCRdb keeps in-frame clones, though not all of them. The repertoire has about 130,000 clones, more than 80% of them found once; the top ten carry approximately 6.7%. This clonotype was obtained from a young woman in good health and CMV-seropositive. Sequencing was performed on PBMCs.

CDR3 loop: CASREGEGRSYGHTF. CDR3 bases: TGTGCCAGCAGGGAAGGTGAAGGGAGAAGCTATGGCCACACCTTC. The chain employs TRBV2 and TRBJ1-2; the D is unclear. CDR1 and CDR2 (germline): SNHLY, FYNNEI. The CDR3 is made up of 15 amino acids.